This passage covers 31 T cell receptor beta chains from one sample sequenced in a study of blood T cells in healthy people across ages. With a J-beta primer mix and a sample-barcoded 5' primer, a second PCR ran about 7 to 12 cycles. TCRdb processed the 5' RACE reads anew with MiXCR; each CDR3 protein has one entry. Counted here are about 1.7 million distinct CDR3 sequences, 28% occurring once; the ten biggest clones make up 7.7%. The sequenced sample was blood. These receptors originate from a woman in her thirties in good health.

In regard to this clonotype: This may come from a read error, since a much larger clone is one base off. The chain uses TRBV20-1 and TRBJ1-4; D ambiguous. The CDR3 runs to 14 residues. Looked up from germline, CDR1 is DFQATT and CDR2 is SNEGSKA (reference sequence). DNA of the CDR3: TGCAGTGCTAGTTTTGGGGTGGGGAATGACAAACTGTTTTTT. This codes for CSASFGVGNDKLFF.

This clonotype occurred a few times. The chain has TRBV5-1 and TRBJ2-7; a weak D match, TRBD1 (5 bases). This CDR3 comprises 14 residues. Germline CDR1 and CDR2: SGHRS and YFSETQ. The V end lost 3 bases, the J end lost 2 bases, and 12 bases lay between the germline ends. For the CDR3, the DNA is TGCGCCAGCAGCTCCCGACAGAGGACCTACGAGCAGTACTTC. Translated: CASSSRQRTYEQYF.

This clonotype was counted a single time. This CDR3 reads CASSQGLGPYEQYF. The CDR3, as DNA: TGTGCCAGCAGCCAGGGTCTAGGCCCCTACGAGCAGTACTTC. The chain has TRBV3-1 and TRBJ2-7, with D unclear. Germline V gene lookup returns CDR1 LGHDT and CDR2 YNNKEL (reference sequence). The germline V and J ends were trimmed by 3 bases and 2 bases, with 11 bases remaining between them. The CDR3 has 14 amino acids.

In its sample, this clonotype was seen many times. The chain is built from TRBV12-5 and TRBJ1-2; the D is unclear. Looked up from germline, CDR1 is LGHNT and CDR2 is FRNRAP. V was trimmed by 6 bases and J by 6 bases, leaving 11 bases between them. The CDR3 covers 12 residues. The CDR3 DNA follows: TGTGCTAGTGGGTTCGGGTTCGATGGCTACACCTTC. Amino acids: CASGFGFDGYTF.

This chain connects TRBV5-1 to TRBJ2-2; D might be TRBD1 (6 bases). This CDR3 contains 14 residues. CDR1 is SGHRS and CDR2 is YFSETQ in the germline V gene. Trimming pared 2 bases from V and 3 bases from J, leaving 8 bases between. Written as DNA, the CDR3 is TGCGCCAGCAGCTTACCAGGGGACACCGGGGAGCTGTTTTTT. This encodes CASSLPGDTGELFF.

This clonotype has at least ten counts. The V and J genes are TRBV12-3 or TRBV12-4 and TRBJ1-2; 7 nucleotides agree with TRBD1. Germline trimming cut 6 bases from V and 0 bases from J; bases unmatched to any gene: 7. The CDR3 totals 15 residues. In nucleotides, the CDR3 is TGTGCCAGCAGCCTCAGGGGGGAAGCTAACTATGGCTACACCTTC. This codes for CASSLRGEANYGYTF.

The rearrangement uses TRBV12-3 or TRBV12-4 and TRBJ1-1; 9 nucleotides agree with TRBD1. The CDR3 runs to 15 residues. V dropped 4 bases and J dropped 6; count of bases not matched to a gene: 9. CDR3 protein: CASSSQKTGGSEAFF. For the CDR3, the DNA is TGTGCCAGCAGTTCTCAGAAGACAGGGGGTTCTGAAGCTTTCTTT.

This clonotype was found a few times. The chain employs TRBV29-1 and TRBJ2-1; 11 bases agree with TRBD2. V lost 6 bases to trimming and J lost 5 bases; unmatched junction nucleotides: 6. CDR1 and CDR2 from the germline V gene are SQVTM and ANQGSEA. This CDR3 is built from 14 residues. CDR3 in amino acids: CSVQPSGRHNEQFF. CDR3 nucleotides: TGCAGCGTCCAGCCTAGCGGGAGGCACAATGAGCAGTTCTTC.

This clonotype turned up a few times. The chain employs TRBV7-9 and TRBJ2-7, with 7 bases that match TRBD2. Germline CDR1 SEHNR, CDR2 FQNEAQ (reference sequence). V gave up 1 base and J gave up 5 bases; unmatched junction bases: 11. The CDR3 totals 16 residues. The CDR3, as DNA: TGTGCCAGCAGCTTAGTTGGGGGGGACCTTATCCACGAGCAGTACTTC. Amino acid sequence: CASSLVGGDLIHEQYF.

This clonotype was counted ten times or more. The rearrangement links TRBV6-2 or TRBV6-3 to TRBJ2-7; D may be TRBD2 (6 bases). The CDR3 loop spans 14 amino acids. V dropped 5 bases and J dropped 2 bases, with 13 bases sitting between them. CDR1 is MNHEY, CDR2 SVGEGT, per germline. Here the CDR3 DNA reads TGTGCCAGCAGTCTTAGCGGAAATGCCTACGAGCAGTACTTC. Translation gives CASSLSGNAYEQYF.

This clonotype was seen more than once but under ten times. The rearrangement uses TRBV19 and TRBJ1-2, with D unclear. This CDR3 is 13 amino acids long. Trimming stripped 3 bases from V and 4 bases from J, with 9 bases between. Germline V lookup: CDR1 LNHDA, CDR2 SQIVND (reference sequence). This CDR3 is CASSISGIYGYTF. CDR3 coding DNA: TGTGCCAGTAGTATCTCTGGTATCTATGGCTACACCTTC.

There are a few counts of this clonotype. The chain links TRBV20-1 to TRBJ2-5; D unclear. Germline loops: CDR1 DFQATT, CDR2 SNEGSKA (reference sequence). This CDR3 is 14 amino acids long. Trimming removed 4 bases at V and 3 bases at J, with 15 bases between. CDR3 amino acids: CSATGPGWEETQYF. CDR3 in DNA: TGCAGTGCTACAGGCCCAGGCTGGGAAGAGACCCAGTACTTC.

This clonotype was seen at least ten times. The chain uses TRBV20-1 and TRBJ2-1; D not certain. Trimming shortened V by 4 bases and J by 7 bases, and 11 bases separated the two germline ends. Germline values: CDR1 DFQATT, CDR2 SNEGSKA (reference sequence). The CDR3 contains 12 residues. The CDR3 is CSAKGLGNEQFF. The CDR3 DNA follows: TGCAGTGCTAAGGGTTTGGGGAATGAGCAGTTCTTC.

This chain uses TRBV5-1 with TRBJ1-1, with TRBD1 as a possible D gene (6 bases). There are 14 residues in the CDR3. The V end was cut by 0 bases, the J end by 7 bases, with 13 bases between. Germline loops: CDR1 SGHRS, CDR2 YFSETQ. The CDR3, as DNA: TGCGCCAGCAGCTTGGCTTGGGGGCGAAATGAAGCTTTCTTT. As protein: CASSLAWGRNEAFF.

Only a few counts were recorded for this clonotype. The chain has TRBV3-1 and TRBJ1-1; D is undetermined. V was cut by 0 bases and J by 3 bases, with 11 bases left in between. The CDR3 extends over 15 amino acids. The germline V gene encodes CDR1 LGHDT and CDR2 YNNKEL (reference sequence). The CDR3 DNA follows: TGTGCCAGCAGCCAAGAGGGCGGGCCGGACACTGAAGCTTTCTTT. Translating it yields CASSQEGGPDTEAFF.

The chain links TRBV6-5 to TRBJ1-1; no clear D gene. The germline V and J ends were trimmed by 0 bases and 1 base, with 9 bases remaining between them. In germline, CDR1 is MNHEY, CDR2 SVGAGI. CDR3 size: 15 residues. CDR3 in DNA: TGTGCCAGCAGTTACTCCAAACGGCGGAACACTGAAGCTTTCTTT. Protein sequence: CASSYSKRRNTEAFF.

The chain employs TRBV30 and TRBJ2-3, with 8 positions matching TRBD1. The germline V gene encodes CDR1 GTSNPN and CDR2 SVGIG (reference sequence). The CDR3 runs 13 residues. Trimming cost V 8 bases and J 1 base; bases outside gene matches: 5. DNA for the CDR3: TGTGCCCTGGACAGGGACCGCACAGATACGCAGTATTTT. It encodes CALDRDRTDTQYF.

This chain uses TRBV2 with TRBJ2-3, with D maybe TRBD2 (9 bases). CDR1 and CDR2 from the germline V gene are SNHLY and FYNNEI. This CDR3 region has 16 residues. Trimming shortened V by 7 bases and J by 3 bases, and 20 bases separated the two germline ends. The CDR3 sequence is CASKRGEQGVTDTQYF. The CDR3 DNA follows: TGTGCCAGCAAGCGGGGGGAACAGGGGGTAACAGATACGCAGTATTTT.

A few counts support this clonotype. CDR3 protein: CASSLSRTGLAEQYF. CDR3 nucleotides: TGTGCCAGCAGCTTAAGTAGGACAGGGCTGGCCGAGCAGTACTTC. This sequence joins TRBV7-8 and TRBJ2-7; 8 bases line up with TRBD1. The germline CDR1 and CDR2 sequences are SGHVS and FQNEAQ. The CDR3 is made up of 15 amino acids. Trimming at V came to 2 bases and at J to 6 bases, leaving 9 bases not matched to a gene.

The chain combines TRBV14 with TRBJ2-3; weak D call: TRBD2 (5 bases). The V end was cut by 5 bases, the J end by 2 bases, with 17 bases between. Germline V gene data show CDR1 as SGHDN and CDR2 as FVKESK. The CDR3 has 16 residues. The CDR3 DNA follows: TGTGCCAGCAGCAATGACTGGAAGGACTCCACAGATACGCAGTATTTT. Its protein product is CASSNDWKDSTDTQYF.

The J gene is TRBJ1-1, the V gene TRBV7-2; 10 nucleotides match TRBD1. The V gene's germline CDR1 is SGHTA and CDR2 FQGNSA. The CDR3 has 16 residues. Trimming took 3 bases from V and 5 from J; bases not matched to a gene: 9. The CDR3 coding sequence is TGTGCCAGCAGCTTTGTGGCGGGACAGGGGATAACTGAAGCTTTCTTT. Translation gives CASSFVAGQGITEAFF. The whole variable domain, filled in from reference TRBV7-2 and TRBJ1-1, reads GAGVSQSPSNKVTEKGKDVELRCDPISGHTALYWYRQSLGQGLEFLIYFQGNSAPDKSGLPSDRFSAERTGGSVSTLTIQRTQQEDSAVYLCASSFVAGQGITEAFFGQGTRLTVV.

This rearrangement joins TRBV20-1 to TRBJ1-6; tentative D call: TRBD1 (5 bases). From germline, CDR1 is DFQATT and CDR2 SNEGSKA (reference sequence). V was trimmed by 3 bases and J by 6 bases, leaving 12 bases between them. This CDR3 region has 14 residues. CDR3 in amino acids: CSASNRWLNSPLHF. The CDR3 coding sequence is TGCAGTGCTAGCAACAGGTGGCTTAATTCACCCCTCCACTTT.

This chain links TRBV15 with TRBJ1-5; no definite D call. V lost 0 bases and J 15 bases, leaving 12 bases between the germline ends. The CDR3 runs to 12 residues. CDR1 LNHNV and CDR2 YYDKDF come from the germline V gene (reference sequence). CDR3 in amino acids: CATSRDGQWGHF. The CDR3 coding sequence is TGTGCCACCAGCAGAGATGGGCAGTGGGGGCATTTT.

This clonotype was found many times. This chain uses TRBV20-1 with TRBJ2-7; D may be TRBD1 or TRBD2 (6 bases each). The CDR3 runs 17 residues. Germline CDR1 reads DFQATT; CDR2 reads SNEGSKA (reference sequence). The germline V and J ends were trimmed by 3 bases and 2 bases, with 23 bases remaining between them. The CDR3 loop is CSARTRDRRGGTYEQYF. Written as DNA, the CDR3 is TGCAGTGCTAGGACCCGAGACAGGAGGGGAGGCACCTACGAGCAGTACTTC.

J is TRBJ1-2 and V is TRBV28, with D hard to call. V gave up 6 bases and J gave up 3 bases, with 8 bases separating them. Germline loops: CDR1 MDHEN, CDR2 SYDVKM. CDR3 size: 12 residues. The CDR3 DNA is TGTGCCAGCAGGAGGGTTGACTATGGCTACACCTTC. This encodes CASRRVDYGYTF.

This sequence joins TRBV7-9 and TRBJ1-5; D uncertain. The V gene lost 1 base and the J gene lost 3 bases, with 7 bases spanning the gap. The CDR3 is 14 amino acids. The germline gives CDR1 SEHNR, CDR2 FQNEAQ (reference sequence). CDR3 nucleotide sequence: TGTGCCAGCAGCTTAGAGGGTCACAATCAGCCCCAGCATTTT. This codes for CASSLEGHNQPQHF.

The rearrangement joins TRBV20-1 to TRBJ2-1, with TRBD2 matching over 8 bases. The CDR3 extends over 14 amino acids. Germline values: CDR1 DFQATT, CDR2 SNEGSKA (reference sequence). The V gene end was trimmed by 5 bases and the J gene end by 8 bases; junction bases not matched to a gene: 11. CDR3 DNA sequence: TGCAGTGCTCTACCTCAGACTAGCGTCGATGAGCAGTTCTTC. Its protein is CSALPQTSVDEQFF.

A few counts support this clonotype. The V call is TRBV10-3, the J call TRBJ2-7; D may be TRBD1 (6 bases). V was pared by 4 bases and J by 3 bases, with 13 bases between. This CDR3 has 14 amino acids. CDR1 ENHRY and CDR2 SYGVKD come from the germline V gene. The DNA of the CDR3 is TGTGCCATCAGTGCCATGGACAGATACTACGAGCAGTACTTC. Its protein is CAISAMDRYYEQYF.

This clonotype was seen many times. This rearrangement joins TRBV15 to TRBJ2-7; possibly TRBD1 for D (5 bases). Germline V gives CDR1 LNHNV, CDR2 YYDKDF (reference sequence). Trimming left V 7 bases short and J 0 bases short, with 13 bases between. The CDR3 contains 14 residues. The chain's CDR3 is CATKQEFSSYEQYF. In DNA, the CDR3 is TGTGCCACCAAACAGGAATTCTCCTCCTACGAGCAGTACTTC.

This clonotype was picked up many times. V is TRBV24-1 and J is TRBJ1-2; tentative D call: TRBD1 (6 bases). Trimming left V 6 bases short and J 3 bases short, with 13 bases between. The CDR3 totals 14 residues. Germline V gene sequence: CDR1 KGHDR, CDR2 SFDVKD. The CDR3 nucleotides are TGTGCCACCAGTAACCTGGACAGCTACTATGGCTACACCTTC. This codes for CATSNLDSYYGYTF.

In nucleotides, the CDR3 is TGCGCCAGCAGCCAAGATTCCCCCAATTTGTCACCCCTCCACTTT. The encoded protein is CASSQDSPNLSPLHF. The gene calls are TRBV4-3 and TRBJ1-6; the D is unclear. CDR3 size: 15 residues. The germline V and J ends were trimmed by 0 bases and 10 bases, with 13 bases remaining between them. CDR1 LGHNA and CDR2 YSLEER come from the germline V gene.